This TCR beta chain derives from a study of T cells expressing NK-cell markers. Overall study: Of eight sequenced donors, seven were HCMV-seropositive and one HCMV-seronegative. Study observations and caveats: Several donors had dominant NKG2C+ clonotypes that comprised roughly 1.0-7.5% of their CD8+ T cells. The CD3+CD56-NKG2C+ fraction of a few donors was also led by these clonotypes.

Germline CDR1 SGHRS, CDR2 YFSETQ. There are 17 residues in the CDR3. UMIs were included in TCR beta cDNA generated by 5'RACE template switching. TCRdb reanalyzed the 5' RACE reads, giving one entry per CDR3 protein sequence and no DNA. The listing records roughly 350,000 distinct CDR3 sequences. Details on this clonotype: The target antigen is unknown.

The chain employs TRBV5-1 and TRBJ2-3; TCRdb gives TRBD1 as the D gene, but with no DNA this cannot be confirmed. This receptor was identified in a man aged 18-69 years in good health. Sequenced sample: blood T cells: a sorted CD56 or NKG2C T cell subset, CD4+ or CD8+ T cells, or bulk PBMC T cells (not recorded which). The CDR3 sequence: CASSLSPQRGPTDTQYF.